The rows below give T cell receptor beta chains drawn from one sample of a study of cytomegalovirus exposure and HLA in healthy donors. Here immunoSEQ multiplex PCR was the method, and the copy in TCRdb shows in-frame clones only, minus some. This table has 93,000 or so clones, almost 80% appearing once. Sequencing was performed on PBMCs. Source of these receptors: a man between 50 and 59 years old in good health and CMV-seropositive. The CDR3 runs from the conserved cysteine through the conserved F or W. The D gene is left open where the match is weak. Size values are once, few and many counts, or a class for expanded clones, and some rows have none.

d_gene,j_gene,v_gene,abundance,CDR3aa,CDR3nt
TRBD1,TRBJ1-4,TRBV5-5,NA,CASSPGQSDEKLFF,TGTGCCAGCAGCCCGGGACAGAGTGATGAAAAACTGTTTTTT
TRBD1,TRBJ1-2,TRBV14,NA,CASSQGQGWSSYTF,TGTGCCAGCAGCCAAGGACAGGGGTGGAGTAGCTACACCTTC
NA,TRBJ2-5,TRBV5-4,NA,CASSFWQGQETQYF,TGTGCCAGCAGCTTTTGGCAGGGCCAAGAGACCCAGTACTTC
NA,TRBJ2-7,TRBV7-2,NA,CASSLEPRYEQYF,TGTGCCAGCAGCTTAGAACCGCGCTACGAGCAGTACTTC
NA,TRBJ1-2,TRBV30,once,CAWSARSPYYGYTF,TGTGCCTGGAGTGCCAGGTCGCCGTACTATGGCTACACCTTC
NA,TRBJ1-5,TRBV7-2,few,CASSEWTAYNQPQHF,TGTGCCAGCAGCGAGTGGACAGCCTATAATCAGCCCCAGCATTTT
TRBD1,TRBJ2-7,TRBV9,NA,CASSVAGTDYEQYF,TGTGCCAGCAGCGTAGCTGGGACAGACTACGAGCAGTACTTC
TRBD1,TRBJ1-4,TRBV11-2,NA,CASSLAGTGSEKLFF,TGTGCCAGCAGCTTGGCCGGGACAGGGTCGGAAAAACTGTTTTTT
TRBD1,TRBJ2-5,TRBV28,few,CASSSGQGGETQYF,TGTGCCAGCAGTTCGGGACAGGGAGGTGAGACCCAGTACTTC
TRBD2,TRBJ2-3,TRBV10-3,NA,CAISEELAGGGPDTQYF,TGTGCCATCAGTGAGGAACTAGCGGGAGGCGGTCCAGATACGCAGTATTTT
NA,TRBJ2-1,TRBV5-1,NA,CASSLVVGHNNEQFF,TGCGCCAGCAGCTTGGTTGTGGGACATAACAATGAGCAGTTCTTC
NA,TRBJ2-1,TRBV6-1,once,CASSEILSSYNEQFF,TGTGCCAGCAGTGAAATCCTAAGCTCCTACAATGAGCAGTTCTTC
TRBD2,TRBJ2-7,TRBV19,NA,CASSLLAGGPYEQYF,TGTGCCAGTAGTTTATTAGCGGGAGGGCCTTACGAGCAGTACTTC
NA,TRBJ2-5,TRBV11-1,NA,CASSLSVREFQETQYF,TGTGCCAGCAGCTTATCGGTCCGCGAGTTTCAAGAGACCCAGTACTTC
NA,TRBJ1-1,TRBV7-2,NA,CASSLNLQAAEAFF,TGTGCCAGCAGCTTAAATTTGCAGGCAGCTGAAGCTTTCTTT
TRBD1,TRBJ1-2,TRBV6-5,NA,CASSADRGNYGYTF,TGTGCCAGCAGTGCGGACAGGGGCAACTATGGCTACACCTTC
NA,TRBJ1-1,TRBV19,NA,CASSPRAVSEAFF,TGTGCCAGTAGCCCCCGTGCGGTGTCTGAAGCTTTCTTT
TRBD1,TRBJ2-1,TRBV2,NA,CAGRTTGGSYSEQFF,TGTGCCGGGCGGACCACAGGGGGCTCCTACAGTGAGCAGTTCTTC
NA,TRBJ2-7,TRBV21-1,once,CASSKGTTNPLNEQYF,TGTGCCAGCAGCAAAGGTACCACTAACCCCTTGAACGAGCAGTACTTC
TRBD1,TRBJ1-5,TRBV30,NA,CAWSVGQGAQPQHF,TGTGCCTGGAGTGTAGGACAGGGGGCTCAGCCCCAGCATTTT
NA,TRBJ1-4,TRBV28,NA,CASSMYATNEKLFF,TGTGCCAGCAGTATGTATGCAACTAATGAAAAACTGTTTTTT
TRBD2,TRBJ2-1,TRBV6-4,few,CASSDSSLAENEQFF,TGTGCCAGCAGTGACTCGAGTCTAGCGGAGAATGAGCAGTTCTTC
TRBD1,TRBJ1-4,TRBV28,NA,CASSSWTGGPEKLFF,TGTGCCAGCAGTTCGTGGACAGGGGGCCCTGAAAAACTGTTTTTT
TRBD1,TRBJ1-4,TRBV11-2,few,CASSHGTGEGEKLFF,TGTGCCAGCAGCCATGGGACAGGGGAAGGTGAAAAACTGTTTTTT
NA,TRBJ1-5,TRBV28,few,CASSLVANQPQHF,TGTGCCAGCAGTTTAGTAGCGAATCAGCCCCAGCATTTT
TRBD1,TRBJ2-7,TRBV6-5,NA,CASSRTGAEQYF,TGTGCCAGCTCGCGTACAGGGGCCGAGCAGTACTTC
TRBD2,TRBJ2-7,TRBV7-2,NA,CASSLGGLAGVGEQYF,TGTGCCAGCAGCTTAGGAGGACTAGCGGGAGTGGGCGAGCAGTACTTC
NA,TRBJ2-1,TRBV19,NA,CASSMGWEDEQFF,TGTGCCAGTAGTATGGGGTGGGAGGATGAGCAGTTCTTC
NA,TRBJ2-7,TRBV6-5,NA,CASSYSATQVYEQYF,TGTGCCAGCAGTTACTCTGCGACACAGGTCTACGAGCAGTACTTC
NA,TRBJ1-2,TRBV7-9,NA,CASSFGQLGNYGYTF,TGTGCCAGCAGCTTTGGACAGCTGGGGAACTATGGCTACACCTTC
TRBD2,TRBJ2-3,TRBV28,NA,CASSLGAGGVLSTDTQYF,TGTGCCAGCAGTTTAGGGGCGGGAGGAGTACTTAGCACAGATACGCAGTATTTT
TRBD2,TRBJ2-1,TRBV9,NA,CASSAGTSGNNEQFF,TGTGCCAGCAGCGCGGGAACTAGCGGGAACAATGAGCAGTTCTTC
NA,TRBJ2-1,TRBV7-9,NA,CSSSLAGGPLYNEQFF,TGTTCCAGCAGCTTAGCCGGTGGGCCCCTTTACAATGAGCAGTTCTTC
TRBD2,TRBJ2-5,TRBV4-2,once,CASSQVTAGGTQYF,TGTGCCAGCAGCCAAGTAACAGCGGGAGGGACCCAGTACTTC
TRBD2,TRBJ2-1,TRBV5-4,NA,CASSFPGTGLAGTYNEQFF,TGTGCCAGCAGCTTCCCCGGGACAGGACTAGCGGGCACCTACAATGAGCAGTTCTTC
TRBD2,TRBJ2-1,TRBV5-1,NA,CASSPPGTSGSVEQFF,TGCGCCAGCAGCCCTCCGGGGACTAGCGGGAGTGTTGAGCAGTTCTTC
NA,TRBJ2-7,TRBV28,NA,CASQNPSATVRSSYEQYF,TGTGCCAGCCAAAATCCTTCAGCTACTGTACGGAGCTCCTACGAGCAGTACTTC
NA,TRBJ2-7,TRBV11-3,NA,CASSFTGGNSGSESSYEQYF,TGTGCCAGCAGCTTCACAGGGGGAAATAGCGGGAGTGAGTCGTCCTACGAGCAGTACTTC
NA,TRBJ1-1,TRBV6-5,NA,CASSYSISRGTEAFF,TGTGCCAGCAGTTACTCGATCTCCAGGGGCACTGAAGCTTTCTTT
TRBD2,TRBJ2-5,TRBV28,NA,CASSLPAGGLETQYF,TGTGCCAGCAGTTTGCCGGCGGGAGGGCTGGAGACCCAGTACTTC
NA,TRBJ2-6,TRBV27,NA,CASSLGGRLVSGANVLTF,TGTGCCAGCAGTTTGGGGGGACGGCTAGTCTCTGGGGCCAACGTCCTGACTTTC
TRBD2,TRBJ2-3,TRBV5-1,few,CASSLGLAGLGGGTDTQYF,TGCGCCAGCAGCTTGGGACTAGCGGGACTGGGAGGTGGCACAGATACGCAGTATTTT
NA,TRBJ2-3,TRBV28,NA,CASTLWAQSTDTQYF,TGTGCCAGCACCCTATGGGCCCAGAGCACAGATACGCAGTATTTT
NA,TRBJ2-7,TRBV6-1,NA,CASSRDFYEQYF,TGTGCCAGCAGTCGGGACTTTTACGAGCAGTACTTC
NA,TRBJ2-4,TRBV25-1,NA,CASSETGTKNIQYF,TGTGCCAGCAGTGAAACAGGGACCAAAAACATTCAGTACTTC
TRBD2,TRBJ2-5,TRBV18,NA,CASSPQGTSGRELQETQYF,TGTGCCAGCTCACCACAAGGGACTAGCGGGAGGGAATTGCAAGAGACCCAGTACTTC
TRBD1,TRBJ2-7,TRBV5-4,few,CASSLGGDRLGYEQYF,TGTGCCAGCAGCTTGGGGGGGGACAGGCTCGGCTACGAGCAGTACTTC
NA,TRBJ1-3,TRBV28,NA,CASSPSGEGGGNTIYF,TGTGCCAGCAGTCCCTCGGGGGAAGGCGGCGGAAACACCATATATTTT
TRBD1,TRBJ2-5,TRBV5-1,NA,CASRLGTGEETQYF,TGCGCCAGCAGGTTAGGGACAGGGGAAGAGACCCAGTACTTC